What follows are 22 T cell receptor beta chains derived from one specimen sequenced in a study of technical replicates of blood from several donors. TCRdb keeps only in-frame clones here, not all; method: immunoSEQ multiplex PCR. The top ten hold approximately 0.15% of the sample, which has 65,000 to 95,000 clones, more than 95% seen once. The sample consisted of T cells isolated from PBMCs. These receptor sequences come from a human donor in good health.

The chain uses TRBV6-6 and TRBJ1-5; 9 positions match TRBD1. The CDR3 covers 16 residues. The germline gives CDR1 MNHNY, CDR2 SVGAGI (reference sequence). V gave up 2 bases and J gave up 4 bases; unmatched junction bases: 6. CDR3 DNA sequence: TGTGCCAGCAGTTACGCGATTGGACAGGGGAATCAGCCCCAGCATTTT. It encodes CASSYAIGQGNQPQHF.

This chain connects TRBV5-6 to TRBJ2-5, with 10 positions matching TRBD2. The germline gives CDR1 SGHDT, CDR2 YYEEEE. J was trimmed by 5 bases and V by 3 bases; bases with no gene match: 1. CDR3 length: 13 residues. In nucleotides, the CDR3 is TGTGCCAGCAGCTCGGGACTAGCGGAGACCCAGTACTTC. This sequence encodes CASSSGLAETQYF.

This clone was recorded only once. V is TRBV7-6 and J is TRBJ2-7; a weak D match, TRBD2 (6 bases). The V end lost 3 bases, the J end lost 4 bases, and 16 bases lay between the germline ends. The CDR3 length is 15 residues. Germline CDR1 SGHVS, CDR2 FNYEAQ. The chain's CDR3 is CASSLRGVEGYEQYF. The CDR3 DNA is TGTGCCAGCAGCTTGAGAGGCGTGGAGGGGTACGAGCAGTACTTC.

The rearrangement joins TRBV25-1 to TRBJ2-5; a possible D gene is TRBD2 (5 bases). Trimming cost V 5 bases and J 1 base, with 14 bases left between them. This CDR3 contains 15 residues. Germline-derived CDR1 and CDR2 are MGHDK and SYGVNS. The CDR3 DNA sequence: TGTGCCAGCAGTAATGAGGGAGCCAGCCAAGAGACCCAGTACTTC. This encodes CASSNEGASQETQYF.

The CDR3 sequence is CASGTGGTDTQYF. CDR3 DNA sequence: TGCGCCAGCGGGACAGGGGGCACAGATACGCAGTATTTT. This chain joins TRBV5-1 and TRBJ2-3, with 10 bases fitting TRBD1. CDR3 length: 13 amino acids. Trimming cost V 7 bases and J 1 base; bases outside gene matches: 0. CDR1 is SGHRS, CDR2 YFSETQ, per germline.

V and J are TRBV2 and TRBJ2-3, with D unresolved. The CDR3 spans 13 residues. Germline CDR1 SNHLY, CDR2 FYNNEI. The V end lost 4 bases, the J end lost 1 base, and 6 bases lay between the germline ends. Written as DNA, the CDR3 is TGTGCCAGCAGTGGGCAGGGCACAGATACGCAGTATTTT. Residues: CASSGQGTDTQYF.

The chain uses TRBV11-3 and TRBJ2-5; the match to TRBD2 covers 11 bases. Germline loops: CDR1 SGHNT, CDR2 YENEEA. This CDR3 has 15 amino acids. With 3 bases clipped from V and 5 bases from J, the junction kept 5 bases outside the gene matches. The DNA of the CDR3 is TGTGCCAGCAGCTTTAGCGGGGGGGCGGTCGAGACCCAGTACTTC. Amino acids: CASSFSGGAVETQYF.

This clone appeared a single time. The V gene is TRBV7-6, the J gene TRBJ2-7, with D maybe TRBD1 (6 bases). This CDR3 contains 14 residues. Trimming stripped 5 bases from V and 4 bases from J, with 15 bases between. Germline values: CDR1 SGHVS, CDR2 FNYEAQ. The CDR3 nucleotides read TGTGCCAGCAGCCCCCAGGGGCGCGGGTACGAGCAGTACTTC. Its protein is CASSPQGRGYEQYF. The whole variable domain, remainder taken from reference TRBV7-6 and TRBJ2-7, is GAGVSQSPRYKVTKRGQDVALRCDPISGHVSLYWYRQALGQGPEFLTYFNYEAQQDKSGLPNDRFSAERPEGSISTLTIQRTEQRDSAMYRCASSPQGRGYEQYFGPGTRLTVT.

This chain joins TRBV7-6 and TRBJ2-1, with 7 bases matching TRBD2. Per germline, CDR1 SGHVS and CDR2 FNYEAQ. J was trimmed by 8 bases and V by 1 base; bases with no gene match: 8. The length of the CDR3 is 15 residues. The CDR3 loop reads CASSLVSEGGYEQFF. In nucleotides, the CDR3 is TGTGCCAGCAGCTTAGTGTCGGAGGGAGGGTATGAGCAGTTCTTC.

The CDR3 bases are TGTGCCAGCACAAACGGACTAGCGGGATACGAGCAGTACTTC. Protein: CASTNGLAGYEQYF. The chain recombines TRBV28 with TRBJ2-7; 12 bases line up with TRBD2. CDR1 and CDR2 (germline): MDHEN, SYDVKM. This CDR3 region has 14 residues. The trim removed 7 bases at V and 4 bases at J, leaving 5 bases unmatched.

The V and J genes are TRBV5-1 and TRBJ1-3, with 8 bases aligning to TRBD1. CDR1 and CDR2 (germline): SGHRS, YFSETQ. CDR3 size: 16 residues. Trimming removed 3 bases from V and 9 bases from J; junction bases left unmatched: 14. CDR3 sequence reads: CASSYNDQGAKGTIYF. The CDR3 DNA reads TGCGCCAGCAGCTATAATGACCAGGGGGCAAAGGGCACCATATATTTT.

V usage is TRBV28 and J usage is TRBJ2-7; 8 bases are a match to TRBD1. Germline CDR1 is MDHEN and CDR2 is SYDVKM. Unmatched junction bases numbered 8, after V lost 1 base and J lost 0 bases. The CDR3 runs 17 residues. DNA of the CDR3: TGTGCCAGCAGTTTATCGGTCGGGGGACAGGACTCCTACGAGCAGTACTTC. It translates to CASSLSVGGQDSYEQYF. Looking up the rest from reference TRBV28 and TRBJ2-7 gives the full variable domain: DVKVTQSSRYLVKRTGEKVFLECVQDMDHENMFWYRQDPGLGLRLIYFSYDVKMKEKGDIPEGYSVSREKKERFSLILESASTNQTSMYLCASSLSVGGQDSYEQYFGPGTRLTVT.

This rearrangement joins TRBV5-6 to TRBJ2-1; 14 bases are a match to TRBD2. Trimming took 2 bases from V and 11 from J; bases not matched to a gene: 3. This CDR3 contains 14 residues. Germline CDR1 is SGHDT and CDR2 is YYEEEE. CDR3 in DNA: TGTGCCAGCAGCTTCAGACTAGCGGGGGGGCAGCAGTTCTTC. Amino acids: CASSFRLAGGQQFF.

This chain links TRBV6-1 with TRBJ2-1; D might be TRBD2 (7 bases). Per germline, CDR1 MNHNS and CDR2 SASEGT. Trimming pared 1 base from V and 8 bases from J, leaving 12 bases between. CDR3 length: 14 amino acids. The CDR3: CASSEGGGGYEQFF. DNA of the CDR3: TGTGCCAGCAGTGAAGGGGGGGGCGGGTATGAGCAGTTCTTC.

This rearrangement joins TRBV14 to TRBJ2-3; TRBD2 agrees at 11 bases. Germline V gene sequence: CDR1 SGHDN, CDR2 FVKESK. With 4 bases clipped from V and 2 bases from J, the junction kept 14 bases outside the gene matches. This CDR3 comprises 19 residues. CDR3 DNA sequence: TGTGCCAGCAGCCTAAGTTTAGCGGGAGGGCCCTTGTTCACAGATACGCAGTATTTT. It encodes CASSLSLAGGPLFTDTQYF.

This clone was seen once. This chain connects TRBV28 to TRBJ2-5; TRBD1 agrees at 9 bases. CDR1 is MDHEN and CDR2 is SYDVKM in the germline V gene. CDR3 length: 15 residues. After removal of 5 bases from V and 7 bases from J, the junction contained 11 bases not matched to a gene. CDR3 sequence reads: CASSPPLGQGRTQYF. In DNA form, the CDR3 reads TGTGCCAGCAGTCCCCCATTGGGACAGGGCCGGACCCAGTACTTC.

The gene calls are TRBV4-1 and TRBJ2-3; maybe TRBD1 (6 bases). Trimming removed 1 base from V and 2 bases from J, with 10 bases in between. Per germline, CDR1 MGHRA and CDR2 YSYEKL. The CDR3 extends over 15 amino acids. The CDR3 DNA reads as TGCGCCAGCAGCCAAGGGGGGCAGCACACAGATACGCAGTATTTT. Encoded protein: CASSQGGQHTDTQYF.

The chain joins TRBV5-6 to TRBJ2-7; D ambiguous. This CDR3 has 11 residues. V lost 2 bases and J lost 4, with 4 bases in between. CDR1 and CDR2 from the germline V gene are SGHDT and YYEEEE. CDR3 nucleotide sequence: TGTGCCAGCAGCTTACAATACGAGCAGTACTTC. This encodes CASSLQYEQYF.

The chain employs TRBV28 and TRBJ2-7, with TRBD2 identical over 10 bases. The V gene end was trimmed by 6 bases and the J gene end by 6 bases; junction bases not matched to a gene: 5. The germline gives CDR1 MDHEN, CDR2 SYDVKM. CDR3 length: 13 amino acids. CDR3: CASSPLAGLEQYF. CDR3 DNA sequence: TGTGCCAGCAGCCCACTAGCGGGACTCGAGCAGTACTTC.

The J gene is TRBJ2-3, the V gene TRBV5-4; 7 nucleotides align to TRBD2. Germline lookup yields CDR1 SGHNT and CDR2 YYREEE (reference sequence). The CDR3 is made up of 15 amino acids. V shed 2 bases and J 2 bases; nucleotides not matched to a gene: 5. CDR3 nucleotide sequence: TGTGCCAGCAGCTTAGCGGGACTTTACACAGATACGCAGTATTTT. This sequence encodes CASSLAGLYTDTQYF.

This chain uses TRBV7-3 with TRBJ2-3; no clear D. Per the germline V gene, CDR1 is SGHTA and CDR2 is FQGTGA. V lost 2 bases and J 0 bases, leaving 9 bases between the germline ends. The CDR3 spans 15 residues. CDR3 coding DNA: TGTGCCAGCAGCTTAGCGTTTGCTAGCACAGATACGCAGTATTTT. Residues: CASSLAFASTDTQYF. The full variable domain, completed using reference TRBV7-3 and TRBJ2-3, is GAGVSQTPSNKVTEKGKYVELRCDPISGHTALYWYRQSLGQGPEFLIYFQGTGAADDSGLPNDRFFAVRPEGSVSTLKIQRTERGDSAVYLCASSLAFASTDTQYFGPGTRLTVL.

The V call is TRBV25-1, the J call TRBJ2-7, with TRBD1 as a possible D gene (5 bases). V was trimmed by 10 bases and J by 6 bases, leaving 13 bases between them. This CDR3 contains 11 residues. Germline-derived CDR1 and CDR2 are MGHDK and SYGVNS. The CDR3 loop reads CATAKGIEQYF. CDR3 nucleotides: TGTGCCACAGCCAAGGGGATCGAGCAGTACTTC.